The 30 T cell receptor beta chains given below trace back to one sample, sequenced in a study of regulatory T cells in long-lasting Graves disease (dated by TCRdb to about 2021). The library was obtained by multiplex PCR. These reads were obtained on an Illumina HiSeq 4000. TCR beta libraries were built with iRepertoire HTBI primers and Arm-PCR amplification of CDR3 regions. TCRdb reprocessing: public reads trimmed at Q25 with fastp, clones called with MiXCR, in-frame beta chains kept. Each CDR3 protein gets just one entry, which takes the most common genes and DNA from the rows behind it. The sample yields fewer than 550,000 distinct CDR3 sequences; under 25% were counted once. Clones ranked in the top ten supply around 7% of the sample. According to the study, the label for this sample's time point signals: persistent/refractory GD, antithyroid drugs over 5 years with positive TRAb. For both TCR sequencing and RNA sequencing, RNA was extracted from PBMCs using TRIzol.

The material sequenced was peripheral blood mononuclear cells (PBMCs), taken when the disease was refractory, from a patient treated with antithyroid drugs. These TCRs come from a female donor with Graves disease.

This clonotype was counted only a few times. The chain uses TRBV24-1 and TRBJ1-2; D remains ambiguous. The V end lost 6 bases, the J end lost 4 bases, and 11 bases lay between the germline ends. The CDR3 consists of 13 residues. CDR1 is KGHDR and CDR2 is SFDVKD in the germline V gene. CDR3 sequence (DNA): TGTGCCACCAGTAATTCCGCGGCCTATGGCTACACCTTC. It is translated as CATSNSAAYGYTF.

This clonotype showed up many times. The chain employs TRBV12-3 or TRBV12-4 and TRBJ2-5, with TRBD1 matching over 8 bases. Trimming at V came to 5 bases and at J to 7 bases, leaving 9 bases not matched to a gene. The CDR3 covers 14 residues. The CDR3 region has the DNA TGTGCCAGCAGTCCCCAGGGGGCCAGGGGGACCCAGTACTTC. Protein product: CASSPQGARGTQYF.

The V gene is TRBV19, the J gene TRBJ1-4; TRBD1 agrees at 7 bases. The CDR3 sequence is 15 residues long. The J segment lost 4 bases and the V segment lost 3 bases, leaving 5 bases of the junction unmatched. Per germline, CDR1 LNHDA and CDR2 SQIVND (reference sequence). In DNA, the CDR3 is TGTGCCAGTAGTATCCGGGGACAGAATAATGAAAAACTGTTTTTT. Translating gives CASSIRGQNNEKLFF.

The rearrangement links TRBV6-9 to TRBJ2-5; maybe TRBD1 (5 bases). CDR1 is MNHGY and CDR2 is SVAAGI in the germline V gene. The germline V and J ends were trimmed by 4 bases and 1 base, with 13 bases remaining between them. This CDR3 has 15 amino acids. This CDR3 reads CASSWADSAQETQYF. The CDR3 bases are TGTGCCAGCAGTTGGGCCGACAGCGCCCAAGAGACCCAGTACTTC.

This clonotype has at least ten counts. This sequence joins TRBV27 and TRBJ2-7; 7 bases fit TRBD1. Trimming cost V 5 bases and J 2 bases; bases outside gene matches: 6. The CDR3 spans 14 residues. Germline V gene lookup returns CDR1 MNHEY and CDR2 SMNVEV (reference sequence). CDR3 coding DNA: TGTGCCAGCAGTCCAGGGACAGTACCCTACGAGCAGTACTTC. Translation gives CASSPGTVPYEQYF.

This clonotype appeared many times. This sequence joins TRBV5-1 and TRBJ1-2, with a tentative D call TRBD1 (5 bases). Germline V gene lookup returns CDR1 SGHRS and CDR2 YFSETQ. Between the trimmed V and J ends, which lost 1 base and 3 bases, there was a span of 7 bases. The CDR3 loop spans 13 amino acids. In nucleotides, the CDR3 is TGCGCCAGCAGCTTGCAGGGCCACTATGGCTACACCTTC. Its protein is CASSLQGHYGYTF.

This clonotype was found many times. V usage is TRBV20-1 and J usage is TRBJ2-7; D possibly corresponds to TRBD1 (5 bases). The V end lost 6 bases, the J end lost 5 bases, and 17 bases lay between the germline ends. The CDR3 contains 13 residues. Per the germline V gene, CDR1 is DFQATT and CDR2 is SNEGSKA (reference sequence). The CDR3 region is CSAQGGGTHEQYF. CDR3 nucleotides: TGCAGTGCGCAGGGCGGTGGAACTCACGAGCAGTACTTC.

The V call is TRBV19, the J call TRBJ1-1; 7 nucleotides align to TRBD1. The CDR3 totals 12 residues. With V trimmed by 10 bases and J by 0 bases, 2 bases remained unmatched. CDR1 and CDR2 from the germline V gene are LNHDA and SQIVND (reference sequence). The CDR3 sequence is CAIDRVNTEAFF. The DNA for the CDR3 is TGTGCCATTGACAGGGTGAACACTGAAGCTTTCTTT.

V and J are TRBV20-1 and TRBJ2-7; a weak D match, TRBD2 (6 bases). V gave up 3 bases and J gave up 7 bases, with 22 bases separating them. The CDR3 contains 15 residues. The germline V gene has CDR1 DFQATT and CDR2 SNEGSKA (reference sequence). CDR3 protein: CSARDRDFPTWEQYF. CDR3 DNA: TGCAGTGCTAGGGATAGGGACTTCCCTACTTGGGAGCAGTACTTC.

The sample holds a few counts of this clonotype. This chain links TRBV12-3 or TRBV12-4 with TRBJ1-1; D gene unclear. V lost 2 bases, J lost 3 bases, and 10 bases lay in between. The CDR3 contains 14 residues. The DNA for the CDR3 is TGTGCCAGCAGTTTAATCCCGGCAGACACTGAAGCTTTCTTT. Translating gives CASSLIPADTEAFF.

Ten or more counts support this clonotype. This chain links TRBV6-1 with TRBJ1-4; weak D call: TRBD1 (5 bases). This CDR3 is built from 15 residues. Trimming stripped 5 bases from V and 3 bases from J, with 13 bases between. The germline V gene has CDR1 MNHNS and CDR2 SASEGT. The CDR3 loop is CASSTRDSANEKLFF. CDR3 in DNA: TGTGCCAGCAGTACCAGGGATTCGGCTAATGAAAAACTGTTTTTT.

This clonotype was recorded at least ten times. This chain links TRBV7-9 with TRBJ1-2, with 7 bases lining up with TRBD1. Germline values: CDR1 SEHNR, CDR2 FQNEAQ (reference sequence). J gave up 4 bases and V 11 bases, and 7 bases lay outside the gene matches. The CDR3 has 12 amino acids. The DNA for the CDR3 is TGTGCCGAGGAACAGGGGTCCTATGGCTACACCTTC. Protein: CAEEQGSYGYTF.

The sample holds a few counts of this clonotype. The genes are TRBV12-3 or TRBV12-4 and TRBJ2-3, with 7 bases identical to TRBD2. This CDR3 region has 16 residues. Losses at the gene ends were 6 bases for V and 0 bases for J; bases not matched to a gene: 9. Here the CDR3 reads CASRPGLPVSTDTQYF. The CDR3, as DNA: TGTGCCAGCAGGCCGGGACTACCCGTAAGCACAGATACGCAGTATTTT.

The V gene is TRBV9, the J gene TRBJ2-3, with D uncertain. From germline, CDR1 is SGDLS and CDR2 YYNGEE. V gave up 0 bases and J gave up 8 bases, with 16 bases separating them. This CDR3 is 15 amino acids long. The CDR3 bases are TGTGCCAGCAGCGTAGCCGAGGCACATGGCTTTACGCAGTATTTT. This translates into CASSVAEAHGFTQYF. Variable domain in full (rest from reference TRBV9 and TRBJ2-3): DSGVTQTPKHLITATGQRVTLRCSPRSGDLSVYWYQQSLDQGLQFLIQYYNGEERAKGNILERFSAQQFPDLHSELNLSSLELGDSALYFCASSVAEAHGFTQYFGPGTRLTVL.

The chain employs TRBV10-3 and TRBJ1-3, with D possibly TRBD1 on 5 matching bases. CDR3 length: 14 residues. Germline CDR1 and CDR2: ENHRY and SYGVKD. The V end lost 3 bases, the J end lost 8 bases, and 14 bases lay between the germline ends. CDR3: CAISDLGTGDTIYF. The CDR3 region has the DNA TGTGCCATCAGTGACCTCGGGACCGGGGACACCATATATTTT.

This clonotype was seen at least ten times. The chain carries TRBV7-9 and TRBJ1-1; D is ambiguous. CDR1 and CDR2 (germline): SEHNR, FQNEAQ (reference sequence). The CDR3 is made up of 13 amino acids. V gave up 4 bases and J gave up 0 bases, with 6 bases separating them. The CDR3 DNA reads as TGTGCCAGCAGCTCACAACTGAACACTGAAGCTTTCTTT. It specifies CASSSQLNTEAFF.

The chain has TRBV7-6 and TRBJ2-3; D remains unclear. CDR3 length: 14 residues. Germline V gives CDR1 SGHVS, CDR2 FNYEAQ. V was trimmed by 1 base and J by 2 bases, leaving 7 bases between them. The CDR3 nucleotides read TGTGCCAGCAGCTTAGGGCGGCTCACAGATACGCAGTATTTT. It yields the protein CASSLGRLTDTQYF.

There are many counts of this clonotype. The chain uses TRBV28 and TRBJ2-7; D tentatively reads TRBD1 or TRBD2 (5 bases each). Trimming shortened V by 6 bases and J by 0 bases, and 18 bases separated the two germline ends. Per germline, CDR1 MDHEN and CDR2 SYDVKM. The CDR3 has 16 residues. CDR3 nucleotide sequence: TGTGCCAGCAGCAACTGGGGACGGGACCTCTCCTACGAGCAGTACTTC. It yields the protein CASSNWGRDLSYEQYF.

This clonotype was recorded at least ten times. The chain joins TRBV12-3 or TRBV12-4 to TRBJ1-6; D unresolved. V lost 6 bases and J 5 bases, leaving 11 bases between the germline ends. The CDR3 consists of 14 residues. The CDR3 coding sequence is TGTGCCAGCAGCTTCGCTAGTAATAATTCACCCCTCCACTTT. Amino acids: CASSFASNNSPLHF.

The chain combines TRBV11-2 with TRBJ2-2, with D possibly matching TRBD2 (6 bases). CDR3 length: 15 amino acids. CDR1 is SGHAT and CDR2 is FQNNGV in the germline V gene. V dropped 1 base and J dropped 7 bases, with 13 bases sitting between them. The CDR3 reads CASSLVGRTDGELFF. CDR3 sequence (DNA): TGTGCCAGCAGCTTAGTGGGGAGGACCGACGGGGAGCTGTTTTTT.

As concerns this clonotype: Being one base from a much bigger clone, this may be a read error. The chain combines TRBV7-2 with TRBJ2-7, with 10 bases aligning to TRBD2. This CDR3 has 15 amino acids. V lost 1 base to trimming and J lost 7 bases; unmatched junction nucleotides: 7. Germline V CDR1 and CDR2: SGHTA, FQGNSA. The CDR3, as DNA: TGTGCCAGCAGCTTAGATGGGATTAGCGGGGGGGAGCAGTACTTC. It yields the protein CASSLDGISGGEQYF.

Ten or more counts support this clonotype. The chain combines TRBV20-1 with TRBJ1-2, with unresolved D. The CDR3 is 15 residues long. Germline CDR1 reads DFQATT; CDR2 reads SNEGSKA (reference sequence). Trimming pared 0 bases from V and 0 bases from J, leaving 11 bases between. The CDR3 region has the DNA TGCAGTGCTAGAGAGGCGCGCACCCCTAACTATGGCTACACCTTC. Protein product: CSAREARTPNYGYTF.

This clonotype was recorded at least ten times. The V call is TRBV6-2 or TRBV6-3, the J call TRBJ2-5; D possibly corresponds to TRBD1 (6 bases). Trimming pared 6 bases from V and 2 bases from J, leaving 10 bases between. The germline V gene encodes CDR1 MNHEY and CDR2 SVGEGT. The CDR3 is 13 amino acids. The CDR3 reads CASRLDSQETQYF. CDR3 DNA sequence: TGTGCCAGCAGATTGGACAGTCAAGAGACCCAGTACTTC.

This clonotype has only a few counts. V usage is TRBV20-1 and J usage is TRBJ2-7; 9 bases line up with TRBD1. Trimming cost V 6 bases and J 3 bases; bases outside gene matches: 21. This CDR3 has 18 amino acids. CDR1 and CDR2 from the germline V gene are DFQATT and SNEGSKA (reference sequence). CDR3 residues: CSARGVTLPGQGVYEQYF. The DNA of the CDR3 is TGCAGTGCAAGGGGCGTAACCCTACCGGGACAGGGTGTCTACGAGCAGTACTTC.

The chain joins TRBV10-3 to TRBJ2-4; 7 bases are shared with TRBD2. After removal of 2 bases from V and 4 bases from J, the junction contained 5 bases not matched to a gene. This CDR3 has 15 residues. Germline V gene sequence: CDR1 ENHRY, CDR2 SYGVKD. CDR3 residues: CAISEVRGEKNIQYF. For the CDR3, the DNA is TGTGCCATCAGTGAGGTCCGGGGGGAAAAAAACATTCAGTACTTC.

The rearrangement uses TRBV4-3 and TRBJ1-2; 9 bases are a match to TRBD1. The CDR3 covers 17 residues. Trimming at V came to 1 base and at J to 2 bases, leaving 8 bases not matched to a gene. In germline, CDR1 is LGHNA, CDR2 YSLEER. DNA for the CDR3: TGCGCCAGCAGCCAAGTAGAGGAAACAGGGGGCAACTATGGCTACACCTTC. Translation: CASSQVEETGGNYGYTF.

The CDR3 DNA follows: TGTGCCACCGGAAGGGTGACACTTATGAACACTGAAGCTTTCTTT. It translates to CATGRVTLMNTEAFF. The chain has TRBV7-8 and TRBJ1-1, with unresolved D. The germline CDR1 and CDR2 sequences are SGHVS and FQNEAQ. V lost 10 bases and J 0 bases, leaving 18 bases between the germline ends. This CDR3 has 15 residues.

This clonotype came up many times. The rearrangement links TRBV12-3 or TRBV12-4 to TRBJ2-5, with a weak D call TRBD2 (5 bases). V was clipped by 2 bases and J by 5 bases, with 15 bases between them. The CDR3 loop spans 15 amino acids. This CDR3 reads CASSLRSGFGETQYF. In nucleotides, the CDR3 is TGTGCCAGCAGTTTACGGTCGGGATTTGGTGAGACCCAGTACTTC.

This clonotype appeared a few times. The gene calls are TRBV27 and TRBJ2-2, with D hard to call. The germline CDR1 and CDR2 sequences are MNHEY and SMNVEV (reference sequence). V was pared by 7 bases and J by 4 bases, with 22 bases between. The CDR3 is 17 residues long. The chain's CDR3 is CASTPGVGSARTGELFF. CDR3 DNA: TGTGCCAGCACCCCTGGGGTCGGGTCAGCCCGCACCGGGGAGCTGTTTTTT.

This clonotype was seen only a few times. This chain connects TRBV28 to TRBJ2-1; 9 nucleotides align to TRBD2. The CDR3 runs to 19 residues. With 6 bases clipped from V and 5 bases from J, the junction kept 20 bases outside the gene matches. Per germline, CDR1 MDHEN and CDR2 SYDVKM. CDR3 nucleotides: TGTGCCAGCAGGACCCGGCCGGGGGCGGGAGGGCCTAGAGACAATGAGCAGTTCTTC. Its protein product is CASRTRPGAGGPRDNEQFF.